These 13 T cell receptor beta chains share one sample of origin, sequenced in a study of cytomegalovirus exposure and HLA in healthy donors. The PCR made use of 60 Vbeta and 13 Jbeta primers. Profiling relied on immunoSEQ multiplex PCR, and the TCRdb table lists in-frame clones only, not all of them. The data contain approximately 270,000 clones, 80% of them singletons. Sequenced: PBMCs. Every receptor here comes from a girl aged 2 to 10 in good health and CMV-seronegative.

The rearrangement uses TRBV12-5 and TRBJ2-2; the D is unclear. V dropped 6 bases and J dropped 4 bases, with 3 bases sitting between them. Germline CDR1 and CDR2: LGHNT and FRNRAP. This CDR3 contains 11 residues. The DNA for the CDR3 is TGTGCTAGTGGCTCCACCGGGGAGCTGTTTTTT. Protein sequence: CASGSTGELFF.

This rearrangement joins TRBV5-6 to TRBJ2-3; 10 bases align to TRBD2. This CDR3 is built from 15 residues. CDR1 is SGHDT, CDR2 YYEEEE, per germline. The trim removed 4 bases at V and 3 bases at J, leaving 5 bases unmatched. The CDR3 here is CASSPNSGGTDTQYF. The CDR3 coding sequence is TGTGCCAGCAGCCCCAATAGCGGGGGGACAGATACGCAGTATTTT.

This clone was seen only once. The chain couples TRBV10-3 to TRBJ2-7; weak D call: TRBD2 (6 bases). Germline V gives CDR1 ENHRY, CDR2 SYGVKD. The CDR3 runs to 16 residues. Trimming left V 4 bases short and J 0 bases short, with 16 bases between. CDR3 sequence: CAISGGREMGSYEQYF. The CDR3 nucleotides read TGTGCCATCAGTGGGGGTCGGGAGATGGGCTCCTACGAGCAGTACTTC.

The chain recombines TRBV9 with TRBJ2-5, with TRBD1 matching over 9 bases. J gave up 2 bases and V 3 bases, and 14 bases lay outside the gene matches. The germline CDR1 and CDR2 sequences are SGDLS and YYNGEE. The CDR3 is made up of 18 amino acids. CDR3 loop: CASSAGPGTGSIQETQYF. The CDR3 nucleotides read TGTGCCAGCAGCGCTGGGCCTGGGACAGGGAGCATACAAGAGACCCAGTACTTC.

This chain links TRBV7-6 with TRBJ2-1, with TRBD2 matching 7 bases. Germline-derived CDR1 and CDR2 are SGHVS and FNYEAQ. The CDR3 runs 14 residues. Unmatched junction bases numbered 3, after V lost 3 bases and J lost 4 bases. DNA for the CDR3: TGTGCCAGCAGCTTGGGGGGGGGTTACAATGAGCAGTTCTTC. Amino acid sequence: CASSLGGGYNEQFF.

This clone was observed once. V is TRBV28 and J is TRBJ1-1, with D perhaps TRBD1 (5 bases). The V end was cut by 6 bases, the J end by 4 bases, with 15 bases between. Germline assignment: CDR1 MDHEN and CDR2 SYDVKM. CDR3 size: 14 residues. CDR3 nucleotide sequence: TGTGCCAGCAGCTCAGCGGGGCAGGGCACTGAAGCTTTCTTT. Translating it yields CASSSAGQGTEAFF.

The chain recombines TRBV28 with TRBJ2-3; unclear D gene. The V end lost 3 bases, the J end lost 0 bases, and 19 bases lay between the germline ends. CDR1 MDHEN and CDR2 SYDVKM come from the germline V gene. The CDR3 spans 18 residues. CDR3 loop: CASSFPNDIVHSTDTQYF. The CDR3, as DNA: TGTGCCAGCAGTTTCCCAAATGACATCGTCCATAGCACAGATACGCAGTATTTT.

V gene TRBV11-2 combines with J gene TRBJ2-2, with D perhaps TRBD2 (5 bases). Trimming left V 4 bases short and J 6 bases short, with 12 bases between. Germline values: CDR1 SGHAT, CDR2 FQNNGV. The CDR3 contains 14 residues. The CDR3 DNA reads TGTGCCAGCAGCTCACCCGTGCGGGCCGGGGAGCTGTTTTTT. Residues: CASSSPVRAGELFF.

CDR3 nucleotide sequence: TGTGCCAGCACCACCCCGGGACAGGGGGCAGGGCAGTACTTC. Protein: CASTTPGQGAGQYF. The V and J genes are TRBV28 and TRBJ2-7; 12 positions match TRBD1. Germline lookup yields CDR1 MDHEN and CDR2 SYDVKM. The CDR3 extends over 14 amino acids. V gave up 7 bases and J gave up 9 bases; unmatched junction bases: 10.

The J gene is TRBJ2-7, the V gene TRBV18; D is unclear. CDR1 is KGHSH, CDR2 LQKENI, per germline. V was trimmed by 0 bases and J by 2 bases, leaving 8 bases between them. This CDR3 is 14 amino acids long. DNA of the CDR3: TGTGCCAGCTCACCACCGGAGAAACCCTACGAGCAGTACTTC. This sequence encodes CASSPPEKPYEQYF.

V usage is TRBV6-6 and J usage is TRBJ1-6; weak D call: TRBD1 (5 bases). The CDR3 has 16 amino acids. Trimming took 2 bases from V and 4 from J, leaving 12 bases between them. Germline-derived CDR1 and CDR2 are MNHNY and SVGAGI (reference sequence). CDR3 sequence: CASSYPTGVYNSPLHF. The CDR3 DNA sequence: TGTGCCAGCAGTTACCCTACAGGCGTATATAATTCACCCCTCCACTTT.

This clone was recorded a few times. J is TRBJ2-7 and V is TRBV5-1, with 10 positions matching TRBD2. Per the germline V gene, CDR1 is SGHRS and CDR2 is YFSETQ. This CDR3 is built from 13 residues. Germline trimming cut 8 bases from V and 12 bases from J; bases unmatched to any gene: 14. CDR3 coding DNA: TGCGCCAGTCAGCGGGAGGGCCGGTCGGATATGTACTTC. It yields the protein CASQREGRSDMYF.

This clone was recorded a few times. This same CDR3 is encoded by further DNA sequences in the sample. The J gene is TRBJ2-3, the V gene TRBV7-3, with 13 bases that match TRBD2. Germline CDR1 reads SGHTA; CDR2 reads FQGTGA. With 3 bases clipped from V and 3 bases from J, the junction kept 0 bases outside the gene matches. The CDR3 totals 15 residues. The CDR3 DNA reads TGTGCCAGCAGCTTGGGACTAGCGGGAACAGATACGCAGTATTTT. Protein sequence: CASSLGLAGTDTQYF.